This paragraph reports one TCR beta chain. As processed by the authors: Nucleated cell number was recorded as an estimate derived from reference gene primer amplification. Only in-frame clones appear in the TCRdb table, and some are missing; sequencing was by immunoSEQ multiplex PCR. V, J and clone size are taken as reported in that table, and D and trimming were inferred from the DNA itself. The sample consists of 230,000 or so clones, around 86% of them appearing once. This entry belongs to a study of blood T cell repertoires in COVID-19. Across the study: T cells, B-cell-depleted T cells, or PBMCs supplied cDNA or gDNA.

This clonotype was sampled from a human donor in a cohort sampled during active COVID-19. Sequencing was performed on peripheral blood.

The CDR3 region has the DNA TGCGCCAGCCGGCTAGCGGGAGGCCGGAGCACAGATACGCAGTATTTT. Its translation: CASRLAGGRSTDTQYF. The chain employs TRBV5-1 and TRBJ2-3; 11 bases are a match to TRBD2. The V segment lost 7 bases and the J segment 0 bases; nucleotides outside the gene matches: 7. CDR1 SGHRS and CDR2 YFSETQ come from the germline V gene. The CDR3 covers 16 residues.